This entry is about one T cell receptor (beta chain). What it binds is not known. Germline CDR1 and CDR2: LNHDA and SQIVND (reference sequence). The CDR3 runs to 14 residues. Deletions cut 4 bases from V and 7 bases from J, with 14 bases between. These data are taken from a study of OX40 agonist ivuxolimab in advanced cancers. Study-wide context: An agonistic human IgG2 monoclonal antibody against OX40 (CD134) was given.

Generated by immunoSEQ multiplex PCR, the TCRdb table keeps only in-frame clones and is missing some. Of roughly 75,000 clones in the sample, about nine tenths are singletons; the top ten hold under 6.5%. Study findings and constraints: CD4+ and CD8+ T cells in blood underwent clonal expansion by week 6 at 0.1 to 3.0 mg/kg.

The V call is TRBV19, the J call TRBJ2-1; D ambiguous. Sequencing used CD4+ or CD8+ T cells sorted from blood, obtained in a trial of the OX40 agonist ivuxolimab. The receptor's source is an adult with an advanced solid tumor such as melanoma, head and neck, liver or kidney cancer. This chain's CDR3 is CASSTARITNEQFF. DNA for the CDR3: TGTGCCAGTAGTACCGCCCGGATTACTAATGAGCAGTTCTTC.